The 14 T cell receptor beta chains given below trace back to one sample, sequenced in a study of T-cell reconstitution after alpha-beta-depleted transplantation in children. Unique molecular identifiers were used to barcode this TCRbeta library. Via MiXCR, TCRdb re-called the PCR reads, giving one row per CDR3 protein. The sample carries 83,000 or so distinct CDR3 sequences, 7.5% to 9.5% recorded once. The material sequenced was PBMCs from the stem cell graft donor, taken from the stem cell graft. These receptor sequences come from a human donor who donated a stem cell graft to a child with congenital amegakaryocytic thrombocytopenia.

This clonotype appeared a few times. V gene TRBV10-2 combines with J gene TRBJ2-5; D is tentatively TRBD1 or TRBD2 (6 bases each). Germline CDR1 WSHSY, CDR2 SAAADI. V was clipped by 5 bases and J by 4 bases, with 11 bases between them. CDR3 length: 13 residues. CDR3 coding DNA: TGCGCCAGCAGTAGGGGGGCCAGAGAGACCCAGTACTTC. Amino acids: CASSRGARETQYF.

The J gene is TRBJ1-1, the V gene TRBV5-1, with D tentatively TRBD1 (5 bases). V gave up 4 bases and J gave up 1 base, with 14 bases separating them. Germline CDR1 and CDR2: SGHRS and YFSETQ. The CDR3 loop spans 15 amino acids. Here the CDR3 reads CASSPGGSGNTEAFF. For the CDR3, the DNA is TGCGCCAGCAGCCCCGGGGGGAGTGGGAACACTGAAGCTTTCTTT.

This clonotype was seen at least ten times. The V gene is TRBV9, the J gene TRBJ2-1; D unclear. The V gene lost 0 bases and the J gene lost 0 bases, with 10 bases spanning the gap. Germline CDR1 and CDR2: SGDLS and YYNGEE. This CDR3 contains 16 residues. DNA of the CDR3: TGTGCCAGCAGCGTAGTGGGTCCGAGCTCCTACAATGAGCAGTTCTTC. It specifies CASSVVGPSSYNEQFF.

This clonotype was found many times. This sequence joins TRBV7-9 and TRBJ2-5, with a tentative D call TRBD2 (5 bases). Trimming shortened V by 5 bases and J by 5 bases, and 12 bases separated the two germline ends. The CDR3 consists of 13 residues. Germline CDR1 reads SEHNR; CDR2 reads FQNEAQ (reference sequence). DNA of the CDR3: TGTGCCAGCAGCGGTGCCAGGAGGGAGACCCAGTACTTC. This gives the protein CASSGARRETQYF.

The chain has TRBV3-1 and TRBJ1-3, with a possible D match to TRBD1 (5 bases). The germline V gene has CDR1 LGHDT and CDR2 YNNKEL (reference sequence). V lost 4 bases and J 0 bases, leaving 16 bases between the germline ends. The CDR3 consists of 17 residues. The CDR3 loop is CASSPWNTGFSGNTIYF. CDR3 nucleotide sequence: TGTGCCAGCAGCCCTTGGAATACAGGATTCTCTGGAAACACCATATATTTT.

The count of this clonotype is one. A read error is likely, as this CDR3 ends without the conserved phenylalanine or tryptophan. V and J are TRBV29-1 and TRBJ1-1; D gene uncertain. CDR3 length: 13 amino acids. Germline CDR1 and CDR2: SQVTM and ANQGSEA. Trimming took off 5 bases at V and 3 bases at J, with 13 bases between the two ends. The CDR3: CSVCRAADTEAFL. The CDR3 region has the DNA TGCAGCGTTTGTCGGGCAGCGGACACTGAAGCTTTCTTG.

This clonotype is deemed medium-sized. The V gene is TRBV29-1, the J gene TRBJ2-5, with 7 bases that match TRBD1. This CDR3 region has 13 residues. Germline CDR1 SQVTM, CDR2 ANQGSEA. V dropped 7 bases and J dropped 1; count of bases not matched to a gene: 6. CDR3 nucleotide sequence: TGCAGCGCCCGGGACAGAGTCCAAGAGACCCAGTACTTC. Translation gives CSARDRVQETQYF.

This clonotype was found many times. V gene TRBV15 combines with J gene TRBJ1-4; D is unresolved. The V end was cut by 0 bases, the J end by 7 bases, with 6 bases between. The CDR3 covers 13 residues. Germline lookup yields CDR1 LNHNV and CDR2 YYDKDF (reference sequence). DNA of the CDR3: TGTGCCACCAGCAGAGATCGGGGTGAAAAACTGTTTTTT. This gives the protein CATSRDRGEKLFF.

This clonotype was counted at least ten times. CDR3 bases: TGCGCCAGCAGCTTACAGGGGGCTAGATCTGGGGCCAACGTCCTGACTTTC. Its protein is CASSLQGARSGANVLTF. The chain combines TRBV5-1 with TRBJ2-6; 9 bases are a match to TRBD1. Looked up from germline, CDR1 is SGHRS and CDR2 is YFSETQ. Trimming cost V 2 bases and J 1 base; bases outside gene matches: 4. The CDR3 totals 17 residues.

This clonotype was found many times. Just one base apart from a much larger clone, this may be a read error. The J gene is TRBJ2-2, the V gene TRBV4-2; 8 nucleotides align to TRBD1. V lost 4 bases and J lost 6; bases outside the gene matches: 1. CDR1 and CDR2 from the germline V gene are LGHNA and YNFKEQ. This CDR3 has 13 residues. CDR3 amino acids: CASSPGGPGELFF. CDR3 nucleotide sequence: TGTGCCAGCAGCCCAGGGGGCCCCGGGGAGCTGTTTTTT.

In this sample, this clonotype turned up many times. CDR3 in amino acids: CSARPGLLAGNTDTQYF. The CDR3 DNA reads as TGCAGTGCTAGACCTGGGTTACTAGCGGGAAACACAGATACGCAGTATTTT. The chain is built from TRBV20-1 and TRBJ2-3; 10 bases align to TRBD2. V lost 2 bases and J lost 2; bases outside the gene matches: 10. The CDR3 runs to 17 residues. The germline V gene encodes CDR1 DFQATT and CDR2 SNEGSKA (reference sequence).

By share of the sample, this clonotype is medium-sized (0.01 to 0.1%). J is TRBJ2-4 and V is TRBV20-1, with a tentative D call TRBD1 (6 bases). Deletions cut 5 bases from V and 0 bases from J, with 11 bases between. Germline V CDR1 and CDR2: DFQATT, SNEGSKA (reference sequence). CDR3 size: 14 residues. Written as DNA, the CDR3 is TGCAGTGCTCAAGAGACAGGAGCCAAAAACATTCAGTACTTC. Encoded protein: CSAQETGAKNIQYF.

This clonotype has more than one count but fewer than ten. This chain joins TRBV27 and TRBJ1-2; D is unresolved. Trimming shortened V by 7 bases and J by 4 bases, and 10 bases separated the two germline ends. Germline values: CDR1 MNHEY, CDR2 SMNVEV (reference sequence). The CDR3 loop spans 12 amino acids. Written as DNA, the CDR3 is TGTGCCAGCATGTCCCCAGGCTATGGCTACACCTTC. It specifies CASMSPGYGYTF.

This clonotype was observed many times. The chain links TRBV9 to TRBJ2-5, with a weak D call TRBD1 (5 bases). The CDR3 consists of 13 residues. CDR1 and CDR2 (germline): SGDLS, YYNGEE. V lost 4 bases and J 2 bases, leaving 9 bases between the germline ends. The CDR3 nucleotides are TGTGCCAGCAGCACCCCAGGGCAAGAGACCCAGTACTTC. Protein: CASSTPGQETQYF.